The subject of this entry is one T cell receptor (beta chain). This sample is drawn from a study of blood T cell repertoires in COVID-19. Study summary: Samples of COVID-19 (acute and convalescent) were obtained from the United States, Italy and Spain. Sources were T cells, B-cell-depleted T cells, or PBMCs; the material itself was cDNA or gDNA.

The CDR3 length is 20 residues. Per the germline V gene, CDR1 is SGHRS and CDR2 is YFSETQ. Losses at the gene ends were 5 bases for V and 1 base for J; bases not matched to a gene: 15. The authors' processing: The authors estimated nucleated cell counts from reference gene primer amplification. Measured with immunoSEQ multiplex PCR; TCRdb has only the in-frame clones, and not every one. V, J and clone size were drawn from that table, and D and trimming were deduced from the DNA. The profile shows approximately 190,000 clones, around 90% of them singletons. This chain uses TRBV5-1 with TRBJ2-4, with TRBD2 identical over 13 bases. The source material was peripheral blood. This clonotype was sampled from a man aged 50-60 years with acute or convalescent COVID-19. DNA for the CDR3: TGCGCCAGCAGTCCAGGACTAGCGGGGGTCCGCCAAGGCGCCAAAAACATTCAGTACTTC. Residues: CASSPGLAGVRQGAKNIQYF.